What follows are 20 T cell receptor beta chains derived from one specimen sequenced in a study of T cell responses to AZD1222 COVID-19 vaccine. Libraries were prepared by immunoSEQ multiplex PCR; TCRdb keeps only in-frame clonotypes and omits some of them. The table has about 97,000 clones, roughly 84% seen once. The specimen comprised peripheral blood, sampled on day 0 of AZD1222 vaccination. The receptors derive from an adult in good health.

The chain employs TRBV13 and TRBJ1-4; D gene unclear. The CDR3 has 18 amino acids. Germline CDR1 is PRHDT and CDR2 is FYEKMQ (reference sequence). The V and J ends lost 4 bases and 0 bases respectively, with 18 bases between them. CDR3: CASSSSGSIPSTNEKLFF. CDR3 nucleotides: TGTGCCAGCAGCTCTTCCGGGTCGATACCCTCAACTAATGAAAAACTGTTTTTT.

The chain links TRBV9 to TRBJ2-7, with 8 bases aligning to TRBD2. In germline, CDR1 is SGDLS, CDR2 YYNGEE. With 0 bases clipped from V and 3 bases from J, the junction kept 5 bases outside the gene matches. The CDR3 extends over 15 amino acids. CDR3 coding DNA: TGTGCCAGCAGCGTAGGTAGCGGGGAGCGCTACGAGCAGTACTTC. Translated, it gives CASSVGSGERYEQYF.

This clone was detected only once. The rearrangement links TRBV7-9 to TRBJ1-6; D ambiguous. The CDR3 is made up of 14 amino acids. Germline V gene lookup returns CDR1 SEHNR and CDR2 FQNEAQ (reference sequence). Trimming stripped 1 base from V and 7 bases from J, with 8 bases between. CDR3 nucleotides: TGTGCCAGCAGCTTAGGGACCCTAAATTCACCCCTCCACTTT. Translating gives CASSLGTLNSPLHF.

The CDR3 DNA sequence: TGTGCCAGTAGTCGGACAGGGGGCGATTTCAATCAGCCCCAGCATTTT. It translates to CASSRTGGDFNQPQHF. The chain joins TRBV19 to TRBJ1-5; 11 nucleotides match TRBD1. Germline values: CDR1 LNHDA, CDR2 SQIVND (reference sequence). This CDR3 comprises 16 residues. The trim removed 5 bases at V and 3 bases at J, leaving 6 bases unmatched.

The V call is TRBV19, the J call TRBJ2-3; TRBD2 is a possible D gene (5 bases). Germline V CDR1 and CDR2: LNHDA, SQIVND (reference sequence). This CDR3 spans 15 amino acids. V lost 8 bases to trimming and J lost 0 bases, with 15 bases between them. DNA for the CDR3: TGTGCCAGTTCCCGGGGATACTCTAGCACAGATACGCAGTATTTT. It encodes CASSRGYSSTDTQYF.

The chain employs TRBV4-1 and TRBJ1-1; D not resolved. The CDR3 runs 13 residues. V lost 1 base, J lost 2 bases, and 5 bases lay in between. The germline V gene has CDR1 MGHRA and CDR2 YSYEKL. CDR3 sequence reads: CASSQGSNTEAFF. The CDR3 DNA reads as TGCGCCAGCAGCCAAGGTTCCAACACTGAAGCTTTCTTT.

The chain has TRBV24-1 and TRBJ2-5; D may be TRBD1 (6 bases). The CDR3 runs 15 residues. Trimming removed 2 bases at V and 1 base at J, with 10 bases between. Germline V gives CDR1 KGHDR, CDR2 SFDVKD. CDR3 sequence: CATSDSLGAQETQYF. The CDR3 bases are TGTGCCACCAGTGATTCGTTGGGGGCCCAAGAGACCCAGTACTTC.

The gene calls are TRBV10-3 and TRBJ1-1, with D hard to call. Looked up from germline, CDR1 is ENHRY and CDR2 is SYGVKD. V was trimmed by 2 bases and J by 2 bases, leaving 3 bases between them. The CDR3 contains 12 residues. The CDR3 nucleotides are TGTGCCATCAGTGAGGTAAACACTGAAGCTTTCTTT. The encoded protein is CAISEVNTEAFF.

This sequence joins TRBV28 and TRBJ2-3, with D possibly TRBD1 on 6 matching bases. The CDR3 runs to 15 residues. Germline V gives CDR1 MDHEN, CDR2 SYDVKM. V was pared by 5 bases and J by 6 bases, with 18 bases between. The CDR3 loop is CASSPSQQGADTQYF. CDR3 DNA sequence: TGTGCCAGCAGTCCAAGTCAACAGGGAGCGGATACGCAGTATTTT.

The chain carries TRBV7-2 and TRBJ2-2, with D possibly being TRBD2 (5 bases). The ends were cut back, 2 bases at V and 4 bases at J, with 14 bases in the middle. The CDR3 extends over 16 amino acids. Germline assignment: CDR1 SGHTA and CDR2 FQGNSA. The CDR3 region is CASSLSPGISTGELFF. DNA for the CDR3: TGTGCCAGCAGCTTATCGCCCGGGATTAGCACCGGGGAGCTGTTTTTT. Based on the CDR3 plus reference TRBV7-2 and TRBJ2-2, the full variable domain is GAGVSQSPSNKVTEKGKDVELRCDPISGHTALYWYRQSLGQGLEFLIYFQGNSAPDKSGLPSDRFSAERTGGSVSTLTIQRTQQEDSAVYLCASSLSPGISTGELFFGEGSRLTVL.

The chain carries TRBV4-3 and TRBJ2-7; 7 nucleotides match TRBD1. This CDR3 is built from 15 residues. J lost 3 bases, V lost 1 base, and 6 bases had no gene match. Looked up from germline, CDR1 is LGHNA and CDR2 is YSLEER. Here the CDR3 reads CASSQVGTEHYEQYF. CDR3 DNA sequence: TGCGCCAGCAGCCAAGTCGGGACAGAGCACTACGAGCAGTACTTC.

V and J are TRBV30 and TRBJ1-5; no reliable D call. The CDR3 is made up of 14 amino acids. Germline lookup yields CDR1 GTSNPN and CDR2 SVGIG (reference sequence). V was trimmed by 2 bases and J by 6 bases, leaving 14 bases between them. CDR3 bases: TGTGCCTGGAGTTCGGCAGGAATAACTCAGCCCCAGCATTTT. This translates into CAWSSAGITQPQHF.

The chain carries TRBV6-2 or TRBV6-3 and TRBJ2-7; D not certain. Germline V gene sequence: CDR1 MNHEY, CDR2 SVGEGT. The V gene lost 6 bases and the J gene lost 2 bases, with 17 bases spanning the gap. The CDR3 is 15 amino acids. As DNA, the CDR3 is TGTGCCAGCAGCCTCTCATCCCGGGTCGCCTACGAGCAGTACTTC. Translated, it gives CASSLSSRVAYEQYF.

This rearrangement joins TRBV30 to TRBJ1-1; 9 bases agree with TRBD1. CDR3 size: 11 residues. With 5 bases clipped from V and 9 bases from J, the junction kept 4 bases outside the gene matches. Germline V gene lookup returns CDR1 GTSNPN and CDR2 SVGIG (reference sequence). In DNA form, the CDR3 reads TGTGCCTGGGGGACAGGGAGGAAAGCTTTCTTT. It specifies CAWGTGRKAFF.

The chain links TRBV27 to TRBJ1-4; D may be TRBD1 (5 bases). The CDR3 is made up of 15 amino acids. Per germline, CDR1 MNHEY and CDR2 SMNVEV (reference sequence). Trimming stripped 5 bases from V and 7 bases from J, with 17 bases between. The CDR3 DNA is TGTGCCAGCAGTCCCCTGGGGGGAGGTCGTGAAAAACTGTTTTTT. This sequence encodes CASSPLGGGREKLFF.

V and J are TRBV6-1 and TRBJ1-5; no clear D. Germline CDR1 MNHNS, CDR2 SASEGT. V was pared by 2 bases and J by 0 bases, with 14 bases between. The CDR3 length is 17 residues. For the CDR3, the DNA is TGTGCCAGCAGTGAAAGATCTTACCTCTATAGCAATCAGCCCCAGCATTTT. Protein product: CASSERSYLYSNQPQHF.

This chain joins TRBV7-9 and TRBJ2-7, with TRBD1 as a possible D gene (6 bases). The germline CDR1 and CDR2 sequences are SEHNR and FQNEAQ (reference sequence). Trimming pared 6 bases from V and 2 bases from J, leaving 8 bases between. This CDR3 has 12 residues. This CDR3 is CASSRTAYEQYF. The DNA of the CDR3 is TGTGCCAGCAGTAGGACAGCCTACGAGCAGTACTTC.

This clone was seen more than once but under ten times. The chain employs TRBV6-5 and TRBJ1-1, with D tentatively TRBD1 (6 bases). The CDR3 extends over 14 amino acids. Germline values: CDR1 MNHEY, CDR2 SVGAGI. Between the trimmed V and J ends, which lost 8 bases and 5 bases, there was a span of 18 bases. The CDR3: CASEARTGPTEAFF. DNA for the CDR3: TGTGCCAGCGAAGCAAGAACAGGGCCGACTGAAGCTTTCTTT.

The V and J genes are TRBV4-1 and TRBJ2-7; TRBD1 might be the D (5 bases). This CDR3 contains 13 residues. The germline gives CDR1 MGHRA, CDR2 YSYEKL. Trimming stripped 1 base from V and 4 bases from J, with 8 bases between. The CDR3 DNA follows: TGCGCCAGCAGCCAAGGCAGGGCTTACGAGCAGTACTTC. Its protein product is CASSQGRAYEQYF.

The chain's CDR3 is CASSPGISGANVLTF. DNA for the CDR3: TGTGCCAGCAGCCCAGGGATCTCTGGGGCCAACGTCCTGACTTTC. This chain uses TRBV7-9 with TRBJ2-6; a weak D match, TRBD1 (5 bases). The V end was cut by 5 bases, the J end by 0 bases, with 8 bases between. The V gene's germline CDR1 is SEHNR and CDR2 FQNEAQ (reference sequence). The CDR3 runs 15 residues.